This is a list of T cell receptor beta chains from one sample in a study of monozygotic twins with inflammatory bowel disease. Following a re-call of the 5' RACE reads, TCRdb has one entry per CDR3 protein and lacks DNA. This repertoire includes just over 300,000 distinct CDR3 sequences. Sequencing input: blood. These receptors all come from a human donor with ulcerative colitis or Crohn's disease, or a healthy co-twin of an affected twin (not recorded which). The CDR3 runs from the conserved cysteine through the conserved F or W.

J gene: TRBJ2-1
V gene: TRBV24-1
CDR3 protein: CAIQGYNEQFF

J gene: TRBJ2-5
V gene: TRBV11-2
CDR3 protein: CASSLSGQAYQETQYF

J gene: TRBJ2-7
V gene: TRBV20-1
CDR3 protein: CSSLRLYNSGPLLNEQYF

J gene: TRBJ2-2
V gene: TRBV20-1
CDR3 protein: CSARTSGSRSGELFF

J gene: TRBJ2-2
V gene: TRBV7-9
CDR3 protein: CASSLHGELFF

J gene: TRBJ2-1
V gene: TRBV7-9
CDR3 protein: CASSPTGTRMGVEQFF

J gene: TRBJ2-2
V gene: TRBV9
CDR3 protein: CASSVGQYTGELFF

J gene: TRBJ1-2
V gene: TRBV29-1
CDR3 protein: CSVAGWGQQPNYGYTF

J gene: TRBJ2-7
V gene: TRBV7-9
CDR3 protein: CASTIYPQGPYEQYF

J gene: TRBJ2-1
V gene: TRBV7-2
CDR3 protein: CASSSPVLAAEQFF

J gene: TRBJ2-1
V gene: TRBV7-8
CDR3 protein: CASSLVRVPNFNEQFF

J gene: TRBJ2-1
V gene: TRBV10-2
CDR3 protein: CASSEDGDIYNEQFF

J gene: TRBJ2-1
V gene: TRBV28
CDR3 protein: CASSETLNEQFF

J gene: TRBJ1-5
V gene: TRBV5-5
CDR3 protein: CASSGRDRGGQPQHF

J gene: TRBJ1-1
V gene: TRBV6-2/TRBV6-3
CDR3 protein: CASSYLDRDPEAFF

J gene: TRBJ2-7
V gene: TRBV5-4
CDR3 protein: CASSLETSGRVKQYF

J gene: TRBJ2-7
V gene: TRBV2
CDR3 protein: CASSEWTYEQYF

J gene: TRBJ2-1
V gene: TRBV6-6
CDR3 protein: CASSYSIQDQFF

J gene: TRBJ2-5
V gene: TRBV7-8
CDR3 protein: CASSYGQWETQYF

J gene: TRBJ1-5
V gene: TRBV6-5
CDR3 protein: CASSYSLQGNQPQHF

J gene: TRBJ2-2
V gene: TRBV6-1
CDR3 protein: CASSGQGGHSLKTPGELFF

J gene: TRBJ2-1
V gene: TRBV5-1
CDR3 protein: CASNQGLSYEQFF

J gene: TRBJ2-2
V gene: TRBV7-2
CDR3 protein: CASSLRGTGAGELFF

J gene: TRBJ2-7
V gene: TRBV6-1
CDR3 protein: CASSKSGTSVQEQYF

J gene: TRBJ1-5
V gene: TRBV18
CDR3 protein: CASSPQGDQPQHF

J gene: TRBJ2-7
V gene: TRBV7-9
CDR3 protein: CASSLRQDYEQYF

J gene: TRBJ1-1
V gene: TRBV29-1
CDR3 protein: CSVRIGGTNTEAFF

J gene: TRBJ1-4
V gene: TRBV4-3
CDR3 protein: CASSQGQVREKLFF

J gene: TRBJ2-7
V gene: TRBV9
CDR3 protein: CASSVASGETYEQYF

J gene: TRBJ2-7
V gene: TRBV5-1
CDR3 protein: CASSLVSDGYEQYF

J gene: TRBJ2-7
V gene: TRBV29-1
CDR3 protein: CSVGGTGHSYEQYF

J gene: TRBJ2-7
V gene: TRBV20-1
CDR3 protein: CSARMTSGSGEQYF

J gene: TRBJ2-3
V gene: TRBV20-1
CDR3 protein: CSARRTGDFTDTQYF

J gene: TRBJ2-7
V gene: TRBV5-1
CDR3 protein: CASSEGQKYEQYF

J gene: TRBJ1-2
V gene: TRBV7-8
CDR3 protein: CASSLGGRVGYTF

J gene: TRBJ2-1
V gene: TRBV28
CDR3 protein: CASSLGGSGGVNEQFF

J gene: TRBJ1-3
V gene: TRBV27
CDR3 protein: CASIKMGPASGNTIYF

J gene: TRBJ1-2
V gene: TRBV6-1
CDR3 protein: CASSTRGQLVSGYTF

J gene: TRBJ2-7
V gene: TRBV28
CDR3 protein: CASSPRLGGEQYF

J gene: TRBJ2-4
V gene: TRBV4-3
CDR3 protein: CASSQGEAGVINIQYF